The clone carrying this T cell receptor beta chain was counted between two and nine times. Its antigen is not known. The data stem from a study of blood T cells in healthy people across ages. Study-wide results and caveats: Getting older went along with TCR beta diversity per million T cells dropping roughly linearly.

The second PCR ran roughly 7 to 12 cycles with a sample-barcoded 5' primer and J-beta primers. Each CDR3 protein is one row after TCRdb ran MiXCR on the 5' RACE reads. The repertoire holds fewer than 2,000,000 distinct CDR3 sequences, about two fifths seen once, with about 23% in the top ten. Input material: blood. The receptor comes from a human donor in good health.

CDR3 in amino acids: CASSPHPGQGSNIQYF. CDR3 coding DNA: TGTGCCAGCAGTCCCCATCCGGGACAGGGGTCGAACATTCAGTACTTC. This chain uses TRBV6-2 or TRBV6-3 with TRBJ2-4; 10 bases are shared with TRBD1. There are 16 residues in the CDR3. V lost 5 bases, J lost 7 bases, and 11 bases stayed unmatched. In germline, CDR1 is MNHEY, CDR2 SVGEGT.